This entry features one T cell receptor beta chain sequence. These data come from a study of cytotoxic CD8 clonotypes in ibrutinib-treated CLL. Germline values: CDR1 LGHNT, CDR2 FRNRAP. This CDR3 spans 12 amino acids. Trimming took 4 bases from V and 3 from J, leaving 5 bases between them. Profiling relied on immunoSEQ multiplex PCR, and the TCRdb table lists in-frame clones only, not all of them. Of tens of thousands of clones detected, 56% appear once; the ten largest clones hold about 20%. J is TRBJ2-3 and V is TRBV12-5; D is unresolved. This sequence was found in a human donor with chronic lymphocytic leukemia. The specimen was PBMCs, collected after 24 months of ibrutinib treatment. This chain's CDR3 is CASGSDTDTQYF. Here the CDR3 DNA reads TGTGCTAGTGGTTCGGATACAGATACGCAGTATTTT.